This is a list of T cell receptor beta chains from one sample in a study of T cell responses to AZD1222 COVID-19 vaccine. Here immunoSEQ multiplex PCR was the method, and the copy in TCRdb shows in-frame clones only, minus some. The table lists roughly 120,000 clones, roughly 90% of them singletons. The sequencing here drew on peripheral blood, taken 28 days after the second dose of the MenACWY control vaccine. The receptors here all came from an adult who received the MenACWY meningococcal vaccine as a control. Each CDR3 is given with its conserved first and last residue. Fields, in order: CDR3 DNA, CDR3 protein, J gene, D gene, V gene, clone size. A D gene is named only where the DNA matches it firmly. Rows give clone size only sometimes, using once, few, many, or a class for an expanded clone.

CDR3 DNA: TGTGCCAGCAGTTTAGGCCTGAACACTGAAGCTTTCTTT
CDR3 protein: CASSLGLNTEAFF
J gene: TRBJ1-1
D gene: -
V gene: TRBV12-3/TRBV12-4
clone size: -

CDR3 DNA: TGTGCCAGCAGCTTGGGGACAGGGGAAGAGACCCAGTACTTC
CDR3 protein: CASSLGTGEETQYF
J gene: TRBJ2-5
D gene: TRBD1
V gene: TRBV5-4
clone size: few

CDR3 DNA: TGTGCCAGCAGTAACAGGGTTTTCTCGGATACGCAGTATTTT
CDR3 protein: CASSNRVFSDTQYF
J gene: TRBJ2-3
D gene: -
V gene: TRBV27
clone size: -

CDR3 DNA: TGTGCCAGCAGCAGAAGACAGGGGTCGGATGAGCAGTTCTTC
CDR3 protein: CASSRRQGSDEQFF
J gene: TRBJ2-1
D gene: TRBD1
V gene: TRBV5-4
clone size: -

CDR3 DNA: TGTGCCAGTAGTAATGGACAGGGACGTCACAATCAGCCCCAGCATTTT
CDR3 protein: CASSNGQGRHNQPQHF
J gene: TRBJ1-5
D gene: TRBD1
V gene: TRBV19
clone size: -

CDR3 DNA: TGTGCCAGCAGTGCACAGGGTCGGGGCACTGAAGCTTTCTTT
CDR3 protein: CASSAQGRGTEAFF
J gene: TRBJ1-1
D gene: -
V gene: TRBV25-1
clone size: -

CDR3 DNA: TGTGCCATCGGGGGACACCAGGGCACTGAAGCTTTCTTT
CDR3 protein: CAIGGHQGTEAFF
J gene: TRBJ1-1
D gene: -
V gene: TRBV10-3
clone size: -

CDR3 DNA: TGTGCCACCCGGTTAATGCACCAAGAGACCCAGTACTTC
CDR3 protein: CATRLMHQETQYF
J gene: TRBJ2-5
D gene: -
V gene: TRBV2
clone size: -

CDR3 DNA: TGTGCCAGCAGGACTAGCGGAAGAACCACAGATACGCAGTATTTT
CDR3 protein: CASRTSGRTTDTQYF
J gene: TRBJ2-3
D gene: TRBD2
V gene: TRBV2
clone size: -

CDR3 DNA: TGTGCCAGCAGCTATCCCTCGGCAATAGGGGTCTCCTACGAGCAGTACTTC
CDR3 protein: CASSYPSAIGVSYEQYF
J gene: TRBJ2-7
D gene: -
V gene: TRBV28
clone size: -

CDR3 DNA: TGTGCCAGCAGCTTGCACACCGGGGAGCTGTTTTTT
CDR3 protein: CASSLHTGELFF
J gene: TRBJ2-2
D gene: -
V gene: TRBV5-4
clone size: -

CDR3 DNA: TGTGCCAGTAGTATGGCCTTACAGGGGAATTCACCCCTCCACTTT
CDR3 protein: CASSMALQGNSPLHF
J gene: TRBJ1-6
D gene: TRBD1
V gene: TRBV19
clone size: many

CDR3 DNA: TGTGCCACCAGTGATTCGACAGGCCTGAACACTGAAGCTTTCTTT
CDR3 protein: CATSDSTGLNTEAFF
J gene: TRBJ1-1
D gene: -
V gene: TRBV24-1
clone size: -

CDR3 DNA: TGTGCCAGCAGCCGAGTCCCGGGACGGGGAGGGGAGACCCAGTACTTC
CDR3 protein: CASSRVPGRGGETQYF
J gene: TRBJ2-5
D gene: TRBD2
V gene: TRBV14
clone size: few

CDR3 DNA: TGTGCCAGCAGCCCTCAGGGGGCGGGTACTGAAGCTTTCTTT
CDR3 protein: CASSPQGAGTEAFF
J gene: TRBJ1-1
D gene: TRBD1
V gene: TRBV11-2
clone size: -

CDR3 DNA: TGTGCCAGCAGCCAAGATCAGTTGGACTTGTGGTATGAGCAGTACTTC
CDR3 protein: CASSQDQLDLWYEQYF
J gene: TRBJ2-7
D gene: -
V gene: TRBV14
clone size: -

CDR3 DNA: TGTGCCACCAACCACGGGGACGACCTGTATGGCTACACCTTC
CDR3 protein: CATNHGDDLYGYTF
J gene: TRBJ1-2
D gene: -
V gene: TRBV24-1
clone size: -

CDR3 DNA: TGTGCCTGGAGTGTGGGGGCCTTCAATCAGCCCCAGCATTTT
CDR3 protein: CAWSVGAFNQPQHF
J gene: TRBJ1-5
D gene: -
V gene: TRBV30
clone size: -

CDR3 DNA: TGCGCCAGCAGCCCCCTAGCGGGAGCGAACACCGGGGAGCTGTTTTTT
CDR3 protein: CASSPLAGANTGELFF
J gene: TRBJ2-2
D gene: TRBD2
V gene: TRBV5-1
clone size: -

CDR3 DNA: TGTGCCAGCACCGGGGACAGGGAGGTTGATACGCAGTATTTT
CDR3 protein: CASTGDREVDTQYF
J gene: TRBJ2-3
D gene: TRBD1
V gene: TRBV3-1/TRBV3-2
clone size: -

CDR3 DNA: TGTGCCAGCAGTCGGTGGCAGTTATTACGAGGAACTGAAGCTTTCTTT
CDR3 protein: CASSRWQLLRGTEAFF
J gene: TRBJ1-1
D gene: -
V gene: TRBV28
clone size: -

CDR3 DNA: TGTGCCAGCTCACCATTCTCAGGTCGGACTAATGAAAAACTGTTTTTT
CDR3 protein: CASSPFSGRTNEKLFF
J gene: TRBJ1-4
D gene: -
V gene: TRBV18
clone size: -

CDR3 DNA: TGTGCCACCAGCAGAGAGGGACAGGGGGGGCAGGAGACCCAGTACTTC
CDR3 protein: CATSREGQGGQETQYF
J gene: TRBJ2-5
D gene: TRBD1
V gene: TRBV15
clone size: -

CDR3 DNA: TGTGCCATCAGTGATGCGGCGCCTCCCTACGAGCAGTACTTC
CDR3 protein: CAISDAAPPYEQYF
J gene: TRBJ2-7
D gene: -
V gene: TRBV10-3
clone size: -